This record looks at one TCR beta chain sequence and its context. The CDR3 runs to 16 residues. Germline values: CDR1 SGHDT, CDR2 YYEEEE. Trimming cost V 4 bases and J 0 bases, with 14 bases left between them. The targeted sequencing depth was 1 in 200,000 to 1 in 1 million T cells. Profiling relied on immunoSEQ multiplex PCR, and the TCRdb table lists in-frame clones only, not all of them. The repertoire holds approximately 320,000 clones, with roughly 70% as singletons. The entry originates in a study of cytotoxic CD8 clonotypes in ibrutinib-treated CLL. This receptor was obtained from a human donor with chronic lymphocytic leukemia. The sequenced sample was PBMCs, obtained after 36 months of ibrutinib treatment. This chain joins TRBV5-6 and TRBJ2-1; TRBD1 is a possible D gene (5 bases). CDR3 region: CASSPTEYSSYNEQFF. As DNA, the CDR3 is TGTGCCAGCAGCCCGACAGAATATAGCTCCTACAATGAGCAGTTCTTC.